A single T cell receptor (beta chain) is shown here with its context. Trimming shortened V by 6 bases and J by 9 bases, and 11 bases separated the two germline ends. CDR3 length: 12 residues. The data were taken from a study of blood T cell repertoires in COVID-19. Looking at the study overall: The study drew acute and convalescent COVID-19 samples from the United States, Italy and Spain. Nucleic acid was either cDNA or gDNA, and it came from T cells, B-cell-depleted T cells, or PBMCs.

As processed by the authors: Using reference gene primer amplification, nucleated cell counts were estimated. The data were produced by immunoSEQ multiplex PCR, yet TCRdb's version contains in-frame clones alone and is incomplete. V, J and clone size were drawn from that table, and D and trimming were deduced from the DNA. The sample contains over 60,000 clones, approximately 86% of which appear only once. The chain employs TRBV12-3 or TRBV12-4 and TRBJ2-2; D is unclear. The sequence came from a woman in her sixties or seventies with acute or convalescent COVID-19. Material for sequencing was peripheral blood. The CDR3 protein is CASSLSLRELFF. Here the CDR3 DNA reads TGTGCCAGCAGCCTCTCACTAAGGGAGCTGTTTTTT.